This T cell receptor (beta chain) was recovered during a study of blood T cell repertoires in COVID-19. Background on the study: The United States, Italy and Spain provided the acute and convalescent COVID-19 samples.

As originally analysed: Cell counts per sample came from amplifying reference gene primers. Clones were read by immunoSEQ multiplex PCR, and TCRdb kept only the in-frame ones, dropping some. V and J calls and clone size come straight from that table; D and trimming were deduced from the DNA. Of approximately 100,000 clones listed, around 89% are singletons. Trimming removed 3 bases from V and 0 bases from J, with 10 bases in between. Germline loops: CDR1 PRHDT, CDR2 FYEKMQ (reference sequence). The CDR3 extends over 15 amino acids. J is TRBJ2-3 and V is TRBV13, with D possibly matching TRBD2 (6 bases). The sequencing input was peripheral blood. This TCR came from a human donor with acute or convalescent COVID-19. The donor label of this sample is uncertain. Written as DNA, the CDR3 is TGTGCCAGCAGCTTCGGGCGGGAAAGCACAGATACGCAGTATTTT. It codes for CASSFGRESTDTQYF.